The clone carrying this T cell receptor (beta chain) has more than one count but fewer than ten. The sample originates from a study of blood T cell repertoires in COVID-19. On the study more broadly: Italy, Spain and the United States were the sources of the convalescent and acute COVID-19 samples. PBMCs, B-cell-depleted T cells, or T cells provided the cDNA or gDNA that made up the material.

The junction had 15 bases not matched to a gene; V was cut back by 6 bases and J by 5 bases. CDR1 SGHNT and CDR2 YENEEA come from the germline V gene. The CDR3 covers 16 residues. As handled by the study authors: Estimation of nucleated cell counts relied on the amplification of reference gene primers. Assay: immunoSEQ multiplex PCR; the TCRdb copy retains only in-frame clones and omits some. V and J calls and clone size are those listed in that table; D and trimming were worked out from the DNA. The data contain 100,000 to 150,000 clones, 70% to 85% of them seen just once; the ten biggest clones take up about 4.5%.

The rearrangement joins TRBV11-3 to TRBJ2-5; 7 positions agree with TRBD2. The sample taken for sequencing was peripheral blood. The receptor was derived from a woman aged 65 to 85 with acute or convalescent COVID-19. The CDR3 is CASSLEGRGSQETQYF. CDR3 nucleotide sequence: TGTGCCAGCAGTCTCGAGGGGCGGGGGAGTCAGGAGACCCAGTACTTC.